What follows are 31 T cell receptor beta chains derived from one specimen sequenced in a study of T cell responses to AZD1222 COVID-19 vaccine. TCRdb's copy holds only in-frame clones and misses some; the assay was immunoSEQ multiplex PCR. The profile shows some 150,000 clones, approximately 94% of them singletons. The source material was peripheral blood, sampled on day 0 of AZD1222 vaccination. These receptors were collected from an adult in good health.

The rearrangement links TRBV5-4 to TRBJ2-5, with 14 bases identical to TRBD2. With 3 bases clipped from V and 3 bases from J, the junction kept 7 bases outside the gene matches. CDR1 is SGHNT, CDR2 YYREEE, per germline (reference sequence). The CDR3 has 17 residues. CDR3: CASSSTSGRAEEETQYF. The CDR3 DNA follows: TGTGCCAGCAGCTCGACTAGCGGGAGGGCCGAAGAAGAGACCCAGTACTTC.

The V gene is TRBV4-1, the J gene TRBJ2-5; 13 nucleotides agree with TRBD2. The CDR3 totals 17 residues. Unmatched junction bases numbered 15, after V lost 5 bases and J lost 9 bases. Germline values: CDR1 MGHRA, CDR2 YSYEKL. The CDR3 reads CASSSPQTSGGPGAQYF. Here the CDR3 DNA reads TGCGCCAGCAGCTCCCCACAGACTAGCGGGGGGCCTGGGGCCCAGTACTTC.

V and J are TRBV7-9 and TRBJ1-2, with TRBD1 matching 8 bases. The CDR3 sequence is 15 residues long. The V gene's germline CDR1 is SEHNR and CDR2 FQNEAQ (reference sequence). V was clipped by 5 bases and J by 3 bases; unmatched bases: 8. The CDR3 is CASSPTTGADYGYTF. In DNA, the CDR3 is TGTGCCAGCAGCCCTACGACAGGGGCGGACTATGGCTACACCTTC. Variable domain in full (rest from reference TRBV7-9 and TRBJ1-2): DTGVSQNPRHKITKRGQNVTFRCDPISEHNRLYWYRQTLGQGPEFLTYFQNEAQLEKSRLLSDRFSAERPKGSFSTLEIQRTEQGDSAMYLCASSPTTGADYGYTFGSGTRLTVV.

This clone was counted a single time. The chain employs TRBV2 and TRBJ1-1; maybe TRBD1 (5 bases). Between the trimmed V and J ends, which lost 7 bases and 3 bases, there was a span of 15 bases. Germline values: CDR1 SNHLY, CDR2 FYNNEI. The length of the CDR3 is 14 residues. The CDR3 DNA sequence: TGTGCCAGCATCGGGCCGGGAGGGGACACTGAAGCTTTCTTT. This encodes CASIGPGGDTEAFF.

The J gene is TRBJ2-2, the V gene TRBV25-1; D perhaps matches TRBD1 (5 bases). Germline loops: CDR1 MGHDK, CDR2 SYGVNS. The CDR3 contains 15 residues. V was pared by 2 bases and J by 3 bases, with 10 bases between. The CDR3 bases are TGTGCCAGCAGTGAAATCAGGGCGGACACCGGGGAGCTGTTTTTT. The encoded protein is CASSEIRADTGELFF.

V is TRBV18 and J is TRBJ1-1, with a weak D call TRBD1 (6 bases). Trimming pared 11 bases from V and 2 bases from J, leaving 15 bases between. The CDR3 extends over 13 amino acids. Germline assignment: CDR1 KGHSH and CDR2 LQKENI. The CDR3 region has the DNA TGTGCCGCCTCATGGGGGGCCAACACTGAAGCTTTCTTT. Translation gives CAASWGANTEAFF.

The chain is built from TRBV14 and TRBJ2-5, with D tentatively TRBD1 (5 bases). Germline V gene sequence: CDR1 SGHDN, CDR2 FVKESK. V lost 5 bases, J lost 5 bases, and 18 bases lay in between. The CDR3 covers 15 residues. CDR3 amino acids: CASSIMQGGFETQYF. CDR3 DNA: TGTGCCAGCAGCATCATGCAGGGTGGGTTCGAGACCCAGTACTTC. Based on the CDR3 plus reference TRBV14 and TRBJ2-5, the full variable domain is EAGVTQFPSHSVIEKGQTVTLRCDPISGHDNLYWYRRVMGKEIKFLLHFVKESKQDESGMPNNRFLAERTGGTYSTLKVQPAELEDSGVYFCASSIMQGGFETQYFGPGTRLLVL.

The rearrangement links TRBV5-1 to TRBJ2-5; TRBD1 or TRBD2 may be the D gene (5 bases each). Trimming stripped 1 base from V and 4 bases from J, with 11 bases between. CDR1 SGHRS and CDR2 YFSETQ come from the germline V gene. The CDR3 extends over 14 amino acids. The CDR3, as DNA: TGCGCCAGCAGCTTGATGGGGGAAGGAGAGACCCAGTACTTC. It specifies CASSLMGEGETQYF.

V gene TRBV19 combines with J gene TRBJ1-2; TRBD1 might be the D (6 bases). Trimming took 5 bases from V and 5 from J, leaving 30 bases between them. CDR1 LNHDA and CDR2 SQIVND come from the germline V gene (reference sequence). The CDR3 runs 19 residues. The CDR3: CASSVGPIPQGLLGYGYTF. The CDR3 bases are TGTGCCAGTAGTGTGGGCCCGATTCCACAGGGTCTGCTAGGGTATGGCTACACCTTC.

CDR3 sequence (DNA): TGCGCCAGCAGCGTACACCCGGACGAGCAGTACTTC. This encodes CASSVHPDEQYF. J is TRBJ2-7 and V is TRBV10-2; D is ambiguous. The V end lost 6 bases, the J end lost 5 bases, and 11 bases lay between the germline ends. This CDR3 has 12 amino acids. CDR1 is WSHSY, CDR2 SAAADI, per germline.

The chain is built from TRBV15 and TRBJ2-7; TRBD1 is a possible D gene (6 bases). The CDR3 has 15 residues. The V gene lost 4 bases and the J gene lost 0 bases, with 13 bases spanning the gap. Germline values: CDR1 LNHNV, CDR2 YYDKDF (reference sequence). CDR3 DNA: TGTGCCACCAGCAAGGGACATAGGGACTCCTACGAGCAGTACTTC. It specifies CATSKGHRDSYEQYF.

The chain joins TRBV13 to TRBJ1-3; D perhaps matches TRBD1 (6 bases). This CDR3 has 15 amino acids. With 1 base removed from V and 7 bases from J, the gap between germline ends came to 14 bases. The germline V gene has CDR1 PRHDT and CDR2 FYEKMQ (reference sequence). CDR3 bases: TGTGCCAGCAGCTTAGAGGGACACGGTATTAACACCATATATTTT. Protein product: CASSLEGHGINTIYF.

The V call is TRBV7-2, the J call TRBJ1-3; no clear D. Looked up from germline, CDR1 is SGHTA and CDR2 is FQGNSA. The CDR3 has 13 residues. Trimming removed 11 bases at V and 0 bases at J, with 11 bases between. The CDR3 loop is CAGRTDSGNTIYF. In DNA, the CDR3 is TGTGCCGGAAGGACGGACTCTGGAAACACCATATATTTT.

The chain has TRBV6-5 and TRBJ2-5; D uncertain. The germline V and J ends were trimmed by 6 bases and 6 bases, with 11 bases remaining between them. The germline CDR1 and CDR2 sequences are MNHEY and SVGAGI. The CDR3 is 12 residues long. CDR3 DNA sequence: TGTGCCAGCAGGGCCCCAGGCCAGACCCAGTACTTC. Translated: CASRAPGQTQYF.

This chain links TRBV30 with TRBJ2-3, with 10 bases identical to TRBD1. Germline-derived CDR1 and CDR2 are GTSNPN and SVGIG (reference sequence). The CDR3 consists of 16 residues. V lost 1 base to trimming and J lost 8 bases; unmatched junction nucleotides: 12. In DNA form, the CDR3 reads TGTGCCTGGAGTGACCCTAGGACAGGGGGTGACGGTACGCAGTATTTT. It encodes CAWSDPRTGGDGTQYF.

This clone has only one observation. This chain joins TRBV2 and TRBJ1-2, with D tentatively TRBD1 (5 bases). Germline V gene lookup returns CDR1 SNHLY and CDR2 FYNNEI. The CDR3 length is 13 residues. V lost 6 bases, J lost 6 bases, and 14 bases lay in between. CDR3 sequence: CASRYGEGDGYTF. The CDR3 region has the DNA TGTGCCAGCAGATACGGGGAAGGGGATGGCTACACCTTC.

The genes are TRBV2 and TRBJ1-5; D is unresolved. V lost 7 bases, J lost 3 bases, and 13 bases lay in between. There are 14 residues in the CDR3. Germline loops: CDR1 SNHLY, CDR2 FYNNEI. CDR3 bases: TGTGCCAGCACCTTGCGCGCGACCAATCAGCCCCAGCATTTT. This translates into CASTLRATNQPQHF.

The chain couples TRBV21-1 to TRBJ2-7; the table gives TRBD1 as D, unverified against the DNA. TRBV21-1 is classified as a pseudogene. The CDR3 spans 17 residues. CDR3 nucleotide sequence: TGTGCCAGCAGCAATCGGCAGGGGCCCTTCATCTCCTACGAGCAGTACTTC. The encoded protein is CASSNRQGPFISYEQYF.

V gene TRBV5-8 combines with J gene TRBJ2-5, with D possibly matching TRBD1 (5 bases). The CDR3 length is 15 residues. Trimming left V 0 bases short and J 4 bases short, with 13 bases between. CDR1 and CDR2 from the germline V gene are SGHTS and YDEGEE. The CDR3 region is CASSLELGAGETQYF. CDR3 DNA sequence: TGTGCCAGCAGCTTGGAACTTGGGGCCGGAGAGACCCAGTACTTC.

This clone was picked up one time. The chain uses TRBV6-5 and TRBJ1-1; D perhaps matches TRBD1 (6 bases). V shed 4 bases and J shed 0 bases, with 12 bases lying between them. This CDR3 contains 15 residues. Per the germline V gene, CDR1 is MNHEY and CDR2 is SVGAGI. CDR3 sequence (DNA): TGTGCCAGCAGTTTCCGTGGACAGATGAACACTGAAGCTTTCTTT. Its protein is CASSFRGQMNTEAFF.

The chain is built from TRBV5-4 and TRBJ1-4; no definite D call. CDR1 and CDR2 from the germline V gene are SGHNT and YYREEE (reference sequence). V lost 1 base, J lost 8 bases, and 12 bases lay in between. The CDR3 runs to 14 residues. CDR3 nucleotide sequence: TGTGCCAGCAGCTTGCAAGGAAGCAGGGAAAAACTGTTTTTT. This sequence encodes CASSLQGSREKLFF.

This chain uses TRBV12-5 with TRBJ2-2, with 7 bases matching TRBD2. This CDR3 has 14 amino acids. Looked up from germline, CDR1 is LGHNT and CDR2 is FRNRAP. With 4 bases clipped from V and 5 bases from J, the junction kept 4 bases outside the gene matches. The CDR3 protein is CASGWTSYTGELFF. The DNA for the CDR3 is TGTGCTAGTGGTTGGACTAGTTATACCGGGGAGCTGTTTTTT.

The CDR3 protein is CSVLRESIQYF. The CDR3 region has the DNA TGCAGTGTGCTGCGCGAGAGCATTCAGTACTTC. V gene TRBV20-1 combines with J gene TRBJ2-4, with D hard to call. CDR1 is DFQATT and CDR2 is SNEGSKA in the germline V gene (reference sequence). V gave up 7 bases and J gave up 9 bases, with 13 bases separating them. The CDR3 sequence is 11 residues long.

The rearrangement uses TRBV11-2 and TRBJ2-7; TRBD1 agrees at 9 bases. There are 16 residues in the CDR3. The trim removed 5 bases at V and 2 bases at J, leaving 10 bases unmatched. Germline V CDR1 and CDR2: SGHAT, FQNNGV. CDR3 sequence (DNA): TGTGCCAGCAGCAGCTTAACCGGGACAGGGCCCTACGAGCAGTACTTC. It codes for CASSSLTGTGPYEQYF.

V and J are TRBV9 and TRBJ1-1; no clear D. V lost 3 bases and J lost 2, with 2 bases in between. Germline V gene sequence: CDR1 SGDLS, CDR2 YYNGEE. The CDR3 is 11 residues long. The CDR3 is CASSANTEAFF. The CDR3 coding sequence is TGTGCCAGCAGCGCAAACACTGAAGCTTTCTTT.

The V call is TRBV7-3, the J call TRBJ2-5, with D perhaps matching TRBD1 or TRBD2 (5 bases each). The CDR3 sequence is 13 residues long. V shed 2 bases and J shed 5 bases, with 9 bases lying between them. CDR1 and CDR2 from the germline V gene are SGHTA and FQGTGA. The CDR3 nucleotides read TGTGCCAGCAGCTTACTGGGGACGGAGACCCAGTACTTC. As protein: CASSLLGTETQYF.

V and J are TRBV30 and TRBJ2-3; 8 nucleotides line up with TRBD2. The CDR3 runs 15 residues. The J segment lost 4 bases and the V segment lost 0 bases, leaving 6 bases of the junction unmatched. The germline CDR1 and CDR2 sequences are GTSNPN and SVGIG (reference sequence). The CDR3 DNA sequence: TGTGCCTGGAGTGTAAAAGCGGGAGTGGCAGATACGCAGTATTTT. Residues: CAWSVKAGVADTQYF. The whole variable domain, remainder taken from reference TRBV30 and TRBJ2-3, is SQTIHQWPATLVQPVGSPLSLECTVEGTSNPNLYWYRQAAGRGLQLLFYSVGIGQISSEVPQNLSASRPQDRQFILSSKKLLLSDSGFYLCAWSVKAGVADTQYFGPGTRLTVL.

The V and J genes are TRBV3-1 (or the pseudogene TRBV3-2) and TRBJ1-4; a possible D gene is TRBD1 (6 bases). Germline loops: CDR1 LGHDT, CDR2 YNNKEL (reference sequence). This CDR3 comprises 14 residues. V was trimmed by 4 bases and J by 4 bases, leaving 10 bases between them. The chain's CDR3 is CASSLQGHNEKLFF. The DNA for the CDR3 is TGTGCCAGCAGCCTTCAGGGGCATAATGAAAAACTGTTTTTT.

This sequence joins TRBV7-9 and TRBJ2-3, with a tentative D call TRBD2 (7 bases). The germline V gene encodes CDR1 SEHNR and CDR2 FQNEAQ (reference sequence). The CDR3 spans 18 residues. Trimming took 2 bases from V and 0 from J, leaving 18 bases between them. CDR3 region: CASSLFQGGGPSTDTQYF. In nucleotides, the CDR3 is TGTGCCAGCAGCTTATTTCAGGGAGGGGGTCCTAGCACAGATACGCAGTATTTT. Full variable domain (remainder filled in from reference TRBV7-9 and TRBJ2-3): DTGVSQNPRHKITKRGQNVTFRCDPISEHNRLYWYRQTLGQGPEFLTYFQNEAQLEKSRLLSDRFSAERPKGSFSTLEIQRTEQGDSAMYLCASSLFQGGGPSTDTQYFGPGTRLTVL.

The genes are TRBV12-3 or TRBV12-4 and TRBJ1-3, with D unclear. V was trimmed by 8 bases and J by 0 bases, leaving 8 bases between them. The CDR3 extends over 13 amino acids. The CDR3 protein is CASDGPSGNTIYF. Here the CDR3 DNA reads TGTGCCAGCGACGGGCCCTCTGGAAACACCATATATTTT.

The chain uses TRBV9 and TRBJ1-2; 8 nucleotides align to TRBD1. The CDR3 spans 15 residues. The V and J ends lost 4 bases and 2 bases, in that order; junction bases with no gene match: 7. Germline V gene data show CDR1 as SGDLS and CDR2 as YYNGEE. In DNA, the CDR3 is TGTGCCAGCAGCCTGGGACAGGCGCGGAACTATGGCTACACCTTC. Its protein product is CASSLGQARNYGYTF.